The 15 T cell receptor beta chains in this list originate from one sample, sequenced in a study of OX40 agonist ivuxolimab in advanced cancers. Here immunoSEQ multiplex PCR was the method, and the copy in TCRdb shows in-frame clones only, minus some. The data contain some 30,000 clones, around 87% of them singletons. The specimen comprised CD4+ or CD8+ T cells sorted from blood, sampled in a trial of the OX40 agonist ivuxolimab. The receptor source for this set is an adult with an advanced solid tumor such as melanoma, head and neck, liver or kidney cancer.

V gene TRBV5-1 combines with J gene TRBJ2-2; tentative D call: TRBD2 (6 bases). The germline V gene has CDR1 SGHRS and CDR2 YFSETQ. CDR3 size: 16 residues. Trimming cost V 0 bases and J 7 bases, with 16 bases left between them. The CDR3, as DNA: TGCGCCAGCAGCTTGGATGTGGAGGGAGACATCGGGGAGCTGTTTTTT. It is translated as CASSLDVEGDIGELFF.

The rearrangement links TRBV4-1 to TRBJ2-1; 8 positions match TRBD2. There are 15 residues in the CDR3. The germline V gene encodes CDR1 MGHRA and CDR2 YSYEKL. V lost 4 bases to trimming and J lost 3 bases; unmatched junction nucleotides: 5. CDR3 in DNA: TGCGCCAGCAGCCTTGTAGCGGGAAACTACAATGAGCAGTTCTTC. Its protein is CASSLVAGNYNEQFF.

This rearrangement joins TRBV7-2 to TRBJ2-7, with D maybe TRBD2 (5 bases). The CDR3 is 16 amino acids. The V gene's germline CDR1 is SGHTA and CDR2 FQGNSA. Trimming took 2 bases from V and 2 from J, leaving 16 bases between them. The CDR3 nucleotides read TGTGCCAGCAGCTTATCGCACCTTAGCGTTCCCTACGAGCAGTACTTC. As protein: CASSLSHLSVPYEQYF.

V is TRBV5-1 and J is TRBJ2-3; 13 bases line up with TRBD2. V lost 4 bases, J lost 2 bases, and 10 bases stayed unmatched. Looked up from germline, CDR1 is SGHRS and CDR2 is YFSETQ. The CDR3 runs to 18 residues. The DNA for the CDR3 is TGCGCCAGCAGCCAGGGAGAGGGACTAGCGGGATTCACAGATACGCAGTATTTT. Protein sequence: CASSQGEGLAGFTDTQYF.

The chain employs TRBV4-2 and TRBJ1-1, with D unresolved. V lost 1 base and J lost 1, with 16 bases in between. This CDR3 has 17 amino acids. Per the germline V gene, CDR1 is LGHNA and CDR2 is YNFKEQ. The CDR3 here is CASSQAQTFKENTEAFF. The CDR3 coding sequence is TGTGCCAGCAGCCAAGCACAGACCTTCAAGGAGAACACTGAAGCTTTCTTT.

This chain joins TRBV13 and TRBJ2-4, with 7 bases lining up with TRBD1. V shed 0 bases, J shed 13 bases, and the junction held 9 bases outside the gene matches. The CDR3 is 14 amino acids. Germline assignment: CDR1 PRHDT and CDR2 FYEKMQ (reference sequence). In DNA form, the CDR3 reads TGTGCCAGCAGCTTAGGGACAGGGAACCTCCTCCAGTACTTC. Translation gives CASSLGTGNLLQYF.

This clone appeared once. The chain joins TRBV9 to TRBJ2-7; 9 bases agree with TRBD2. The CDR3 is 15 residues long. V was pared by 2 bases and J by 3 bases, with 6 bases of the junction left unmatched. Germline V gene lookup returns CDR1 SGDLS and CDR2 YYNGEE. In nucleotides, the CDR3 is TGTGCCAGCAGCGTTAGCGGGGGCCTCTTCTACGAGCAGTACTTC. Protein sequence: CASSVSGGLFYEQYF. Complete variable domain (other parts from reference TRBV9 and TRBJ2-7): DSGVTQTPKHLITATGQRVTLRCSPRSGDLSVYWYQQSLDQGLQFLIQYYNGEERAKGNILERFSAQQFPDLHSELNLSSLELGDSALYFCASSVSGGLFYEQYFGPGTRLTVT.

This chain uses TRBV9 with TRBJ2-2; the match to TRBD1 covers 8 bases. This CDR3 is built from 14 residues. From germline, CDR1 is SGDLS and CDR2 YYNGEE. J lost 7 bases, V lost 1 base, and 3 bases had no gene match. CDR3 residues: CASSVWDRHGELFF. As DNA, the CDR3 is TGTGCCAGCAGCGTATGGGACAGGCACGGGGAGCTGTTTTTT.

J is TRBJ1-1 and V is TRBV9, with 7 bases fitting TRBD1. The CDR3 length is 14 residues. Germline assignment: CDR1 SGDLS and CDR2 YYNGEE. V lost 3 bases and J lost 6; bases outside the gene matches: 8. CDR3: CASSGGQADAEAFF. The CDR3 nucleotides read TGTGCCAGCAGCGGTGGACAGGCTGATGCTGAAGCTTTCTTT.

The chain joins TRBV4-3 to TRBJ1-2; no definite D call. The V end was cut by 0 bases, the J end by 1 base, with 6 bases between. Germline CDR1 reads LGHNA; CDR2 reads YSLEER. The CDR3 length is 14 residues. This CDR3 is CASSQERVNYGYTF. The CDR3 DNA is TGCGCCAGCAGCCAAGAGAGAGTTAACTATGGCTACACCTTC.

The chain uses TRBV27 and TRBJ2-7; no firm D call. The V and J ends lost 6 bases and 2 bases respectively, with 8 bases between them. The CDR3 consists of 12 residues. The V gene's germline CDR1 is MNHEY and CDR2 SMNVEV (reference sequence). The chain's CDR3 is CASSDGTYEQYF. As DNA, the CDR3 is TGTGCCAGCAGCGACGGAACCTACGAGCAGTACTTC.

The rearrangement joins TRBV2 to TRBJ1-6; D remains ambiguous. Germline V CDR1 and CDR2: SNHLY, FYNNEI. CDR3 length equals 13 residues. The V end was cut by 8 bases, the J end by 10 bases, with 15 bases between. CDR3 loop: CASRLEGNSPLHF. CDR3 nucleotides: TGTGCCAGCCGCCTGGAGGGAAACTCACCCCTCCACTTT.

This rearrangement joins TRBV13 to TRBJ1-2, with D maybe TRBD1 (6 bases). V was shortened by 6 bases and J by 4 bases, with 12 bases between the two germline ends. Germline V CDR1 and CDR2: PRHDT, FYEKMQ (reference sequence). CDR3 length: 13 amino acids. The CDR3 is CASSLGGGYGYTF. For the CDR3, the DNA is TGTGCCAGCAGTCTAGGGGGGGGCTATGGCTACACCTTC.

The genes are TRBV30 and TRBJ2-1; possible D gene TRBD1, 6 bases. The CDR3 is 15 residues long. Trimming took 0 bases from V and 3 from J, leaving 12 bases between them. The germline V gene has CDR1 GTSNPN and CDR2 SVGIG (reference sequence). The CDR3 coding sequence is TGTGCCTGGAGTGTAGGGTTGGGACACTACAATGAGCAGTTCTTC. Encoded protein: CAWSVGLGHYNEQFF.

This chain uses TRBV5-4 with TRBJ2-2; possible D gene TRBD2, 6 bases. The V gene lost 1 base and the J gene lost 4 bases, with 11 bases spanning the gap. The V gene's germline CDR1 is SGHNT and CDR2 YYREEE (reference sequence). CDR3 size: 15 residues. The CDR3 DNA reads TGTGCCAGCAGCTTGACCCAGGGAGGCACCGGGGAGCTGTTTTTT. Amino acids: CASSLTQGGTGELFF. The complete variable domain, with remaining parts taken from reference TRBV5-4 and TRBJ2-2, reads ETGVTQSPTHLIKTRGQQVTLRCSSQSGHNTVSWYQQALGQGPQFIFQYYREEENGRGNFPPRFSGLQFPNYSSELNVNALELDDSALYLCASSLTQGGTGELFFGEGSRLTVL.